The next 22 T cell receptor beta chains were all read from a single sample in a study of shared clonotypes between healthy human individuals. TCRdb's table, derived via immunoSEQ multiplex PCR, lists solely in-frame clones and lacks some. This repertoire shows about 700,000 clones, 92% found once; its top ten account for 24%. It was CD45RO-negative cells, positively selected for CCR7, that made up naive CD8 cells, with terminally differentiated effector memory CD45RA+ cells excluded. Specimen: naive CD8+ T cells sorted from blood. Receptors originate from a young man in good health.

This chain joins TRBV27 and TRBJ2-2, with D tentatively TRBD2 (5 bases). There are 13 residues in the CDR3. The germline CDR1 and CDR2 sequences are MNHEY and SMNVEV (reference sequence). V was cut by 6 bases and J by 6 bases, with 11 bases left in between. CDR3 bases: TGTGCCAGCAGAGGAGGAAACCCCGGGGAGCTGTTTTTT. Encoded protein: CASRGGNPGELFF.

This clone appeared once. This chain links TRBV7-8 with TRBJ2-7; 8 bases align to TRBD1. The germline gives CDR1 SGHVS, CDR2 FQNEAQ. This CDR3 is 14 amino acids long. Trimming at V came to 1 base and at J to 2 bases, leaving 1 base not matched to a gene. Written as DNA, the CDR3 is TGTGCCAGCAGCTTAGTGGGACAGGCCTACGAGCAGTACTTC. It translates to CASSLVGQAYEQYF.

CDR3 sequence: CASSLSPIHGTGDPNYGYTF. In DNA form, the CDR3 reads TGTGCCAGCAGTTTATCCCCAATCCACGGGACAGGAGACCCTAACTATGGCTACACCTTC. This chain joins TRBV28 and TRBJ1-2; 8 bases line up with TRBD1. The V segment lost 1 base and the J segment 0 bases; nucleotides outside the gene matches: 16. The CDR3 runs to 20 residues. Germline lookup yields CDR1 MDHEN and CDR2 SYDVKM.

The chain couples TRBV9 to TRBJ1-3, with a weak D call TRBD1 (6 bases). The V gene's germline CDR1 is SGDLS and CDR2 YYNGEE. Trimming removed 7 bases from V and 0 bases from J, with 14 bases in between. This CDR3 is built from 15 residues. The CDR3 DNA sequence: TGTGCCAGCGGCTTAGGACAGAGCTCTGGAAACACCATATATTTT. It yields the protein CASGLGQSSGNTIYF.

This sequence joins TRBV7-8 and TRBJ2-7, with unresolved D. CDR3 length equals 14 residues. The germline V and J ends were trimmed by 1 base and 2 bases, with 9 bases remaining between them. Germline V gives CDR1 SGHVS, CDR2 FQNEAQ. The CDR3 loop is CASSLEAAAYEQYF. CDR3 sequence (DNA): TGTGCCAGCAGCTTAGAGGCCGCCGCCTACGAGCAGTACTTC.

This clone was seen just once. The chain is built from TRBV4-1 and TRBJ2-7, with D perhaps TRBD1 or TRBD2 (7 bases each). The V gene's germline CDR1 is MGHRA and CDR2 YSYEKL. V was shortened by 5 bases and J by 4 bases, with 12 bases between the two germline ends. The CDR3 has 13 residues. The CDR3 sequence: CASSSGDSYEQYF. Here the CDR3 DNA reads TGCGCCAGCAGCAGCGGGGACAGTTACGAGCAGTACTTC.

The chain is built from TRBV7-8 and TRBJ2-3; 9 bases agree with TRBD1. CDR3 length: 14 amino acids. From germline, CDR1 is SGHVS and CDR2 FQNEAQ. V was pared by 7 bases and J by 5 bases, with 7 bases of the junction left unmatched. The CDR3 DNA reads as TGTGCCAGCACCCCGGGACAGGGCATAGATACGCAGTATTTT. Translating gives CASTPGQGIDTQYF.

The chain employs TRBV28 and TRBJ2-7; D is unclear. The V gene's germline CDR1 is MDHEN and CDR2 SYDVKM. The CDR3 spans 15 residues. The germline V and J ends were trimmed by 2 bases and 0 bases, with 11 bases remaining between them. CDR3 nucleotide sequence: TGTGCCAGCAGTTTAAGAGGCCCACCCTCCTACGAGCAGTACTTC. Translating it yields CASSLRGPPSYEQYF.

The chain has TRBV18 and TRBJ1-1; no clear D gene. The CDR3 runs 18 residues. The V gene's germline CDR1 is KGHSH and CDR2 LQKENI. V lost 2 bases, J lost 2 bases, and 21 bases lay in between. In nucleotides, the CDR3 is TGTGCCAGCTCACCAGGAAGCCGGGGAGGTGGTGGAAACACTGAAGCTTTCTTT. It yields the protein CASSPGSRGGGGNTEAFF.

The CDR3 reads CASSSLIQGGLTEAFF. DNA of the CDR3: TGTGCCAGCAGCTCCCTGATCCAAGGGGGGCTTACGGAAGCTTTCTTT. This rearrangement joins TRBV5-8 to TRBJ1-1; D possibly corresponds to TRBD1 (6 bases). CDR1 is SGHTS and CDR2 is YDEGEE in the germline V gene. V was clipped by 3 bases and J by 8 bases, with 23 bases between them. CDR3 length: 16 amino acids.

CDR3 coding DNA: TGTGCCAGCAGCGCACTGGGTGTTAGTACCTACGAGCAGTACTTC. The encoded protein is CASSALGVSTYEQYF. The V gene is TRBV9, the J gene TRBJ2-7, with unresolved D. The CDR3 totals 15 residues. V was cut by 3 bases and J by 2 bases, with 15 bases left in between. CDR1 SGDLS and CDR2 YYNGEE come from the germline V gene.

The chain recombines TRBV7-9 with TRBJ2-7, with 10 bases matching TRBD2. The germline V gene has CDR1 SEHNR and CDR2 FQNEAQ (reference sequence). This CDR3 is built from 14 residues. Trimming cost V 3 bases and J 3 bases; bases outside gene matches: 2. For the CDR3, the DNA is TGTGCCAGCAGCTTTCTAGCGGGGGACTACGAGCAGTACTTC. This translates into CASSFLAGDYEQYF.

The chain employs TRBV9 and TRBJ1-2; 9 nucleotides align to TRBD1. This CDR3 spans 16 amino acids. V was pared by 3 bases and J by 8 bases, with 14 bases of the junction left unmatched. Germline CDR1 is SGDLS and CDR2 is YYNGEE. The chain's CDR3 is CASSGHRDRDIYGYTF. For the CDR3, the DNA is TGTGCCAGCAGCGGACACCGGGACAGGGATATATACGGCTACACCTTC.

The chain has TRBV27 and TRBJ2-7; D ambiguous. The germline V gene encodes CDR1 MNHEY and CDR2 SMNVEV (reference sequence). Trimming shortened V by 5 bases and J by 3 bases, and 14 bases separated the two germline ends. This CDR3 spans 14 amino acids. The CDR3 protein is CASSHTPTNYEQYF. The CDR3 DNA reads TGTGCCAGCAGTCATACCCCGACAAACTACGAGCAGTACTTC.

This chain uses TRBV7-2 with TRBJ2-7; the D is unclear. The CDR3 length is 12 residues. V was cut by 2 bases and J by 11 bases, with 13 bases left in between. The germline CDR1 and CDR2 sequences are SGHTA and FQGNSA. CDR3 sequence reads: CASSLPPGYEYF. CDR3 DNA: TGTGCCAGCAGCTTACCTCCGGGCTACGAGTACTTC.

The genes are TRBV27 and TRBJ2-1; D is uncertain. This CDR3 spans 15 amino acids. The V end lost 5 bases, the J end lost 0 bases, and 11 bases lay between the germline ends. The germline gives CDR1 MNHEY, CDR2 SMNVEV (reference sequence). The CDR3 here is CASSTQMSSYNEQFF. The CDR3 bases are TGTGCCAGCAGTACTCAGATGAGCTCCTACAATGAGCAGTTCTTC.

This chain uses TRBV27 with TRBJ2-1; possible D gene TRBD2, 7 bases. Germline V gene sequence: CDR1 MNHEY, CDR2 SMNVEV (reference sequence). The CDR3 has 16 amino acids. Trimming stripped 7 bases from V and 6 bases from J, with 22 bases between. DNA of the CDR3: TGTGCCAGCAAGACGAAGGGGGGGAGGGTAGGCAATGAGCAGTTCTTC. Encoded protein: CASKTKGGRVGNEQFF.

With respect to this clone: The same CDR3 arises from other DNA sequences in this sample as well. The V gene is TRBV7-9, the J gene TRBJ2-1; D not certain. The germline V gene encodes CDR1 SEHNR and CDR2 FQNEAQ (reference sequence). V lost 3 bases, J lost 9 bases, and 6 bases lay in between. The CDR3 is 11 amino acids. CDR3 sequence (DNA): TGTGCCAGCAGCTTCGGATCTGAGCAGTTCTTC. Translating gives CASSFGSEQFF.

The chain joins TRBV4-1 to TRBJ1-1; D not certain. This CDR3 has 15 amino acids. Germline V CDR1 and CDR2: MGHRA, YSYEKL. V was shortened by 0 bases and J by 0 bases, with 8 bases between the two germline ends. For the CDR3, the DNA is TGCGCCAGCAGCCAAGAACCACAAATGAACACTGAAGCTTTCTTT. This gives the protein CASSQEPQMNTEAFF.

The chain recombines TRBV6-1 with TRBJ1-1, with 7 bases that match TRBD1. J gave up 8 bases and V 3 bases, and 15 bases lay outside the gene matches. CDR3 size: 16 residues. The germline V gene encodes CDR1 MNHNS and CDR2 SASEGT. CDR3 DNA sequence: TGTGCCAGCAGTGAGGGACAGCAAATCAGGAGTTTCGAAGCTTTCTTT. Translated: CASSEGQQIRSFEAFF.

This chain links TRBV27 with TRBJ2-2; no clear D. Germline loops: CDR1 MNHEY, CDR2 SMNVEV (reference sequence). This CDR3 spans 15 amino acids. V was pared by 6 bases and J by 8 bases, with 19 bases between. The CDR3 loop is CASRPQTTSGGELFF. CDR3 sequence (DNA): TGTGCCAGCAGACCCCAAACTACCTCGGGTGGGGAGCTGTTTTTT.

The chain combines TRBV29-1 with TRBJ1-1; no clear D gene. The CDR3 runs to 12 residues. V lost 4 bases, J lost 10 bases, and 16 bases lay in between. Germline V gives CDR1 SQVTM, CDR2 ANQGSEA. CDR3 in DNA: TGCAGCGTTGCAGACGTTGCAGGCGGAGCTTTCTTT. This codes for CSVADVAGGAFF. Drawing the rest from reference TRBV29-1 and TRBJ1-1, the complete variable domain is SAVISQKPSRDICQRGTSLTIQCQVDSQVTMMFWYRQQPGQSLTLIATANQGSEATYESGFVIDKFPISRPNLTFSTLTVSNMSPEDSSIYLCSVADVAGGAFFGQGTRLTVV.